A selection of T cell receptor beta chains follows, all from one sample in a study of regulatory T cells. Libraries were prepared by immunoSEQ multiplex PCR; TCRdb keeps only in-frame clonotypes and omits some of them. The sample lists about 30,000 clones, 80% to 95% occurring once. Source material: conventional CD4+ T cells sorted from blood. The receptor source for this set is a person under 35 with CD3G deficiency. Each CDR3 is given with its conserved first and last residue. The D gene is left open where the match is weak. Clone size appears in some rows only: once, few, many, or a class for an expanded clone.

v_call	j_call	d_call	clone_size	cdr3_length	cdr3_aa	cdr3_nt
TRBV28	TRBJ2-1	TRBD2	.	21	CASSPAPGLAGGLHSYNEQFF	TGTGCCAGCAGTCCGGCACCGGGACTAGCGGGAGGGCTCCACTCCTACAATGAGCAGTTCTTC
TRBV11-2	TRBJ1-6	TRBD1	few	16	CASSLGGTGGRSPLHF	TGTGCCAGCAGCTTAGGAGGGACAGGGGGTAGGTCACCCCTCCACTTT
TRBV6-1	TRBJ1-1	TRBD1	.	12	CASSRGLTEAFF	TGTGCCAGCAGCAGGGGGTTGACTGAAGCTTTCTTT
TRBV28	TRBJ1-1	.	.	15	CASSPLGRGGTEAFF	TGTGCCAGCAGCCCCCTCGGACGGGGAGGGACTGAAGCTTTCTTT
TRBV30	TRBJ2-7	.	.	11	CAWSVRYEQYF	TGTGCCTGGAGTGTTAGGTACGAGCAGTACTTC
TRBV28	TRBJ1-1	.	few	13	CASSFRRDTEAFF	TGTGCCAGCAGTTTCCGGAGGGACACTGAAGCTTTCTTT
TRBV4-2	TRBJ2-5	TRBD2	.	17	CASSQVSAGGHQETQYF	TGTGCCAGCAGCCAAGTTTCAGCGGGGGGTCACCAAGAGACCCAGTACTTC
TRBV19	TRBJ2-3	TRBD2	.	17	CASSIEASGGATDTQYF	TGTGCCAGTAGTATAGAGGCTAGCGGGGGGGCGACAGATACGCAGTATTTT
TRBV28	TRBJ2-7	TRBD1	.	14	CASTPGDRMGEQYF	TGTGCCAGCACCCCCGGGGACAGGATGGGCGAGCAGTACTTC
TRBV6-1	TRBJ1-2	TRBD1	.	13	CASTLDREGGYTF	TGTGCCAGCACCCTGGACAGGGAAGGCGGCTACACCTTC
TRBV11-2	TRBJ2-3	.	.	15	CASSSLLPYTDTQYF	TGTGCCAGCAGCTCCCTCCTCCCATACACAGATACGCAGTATTTT
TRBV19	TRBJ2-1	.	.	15	CASSMDGSSYNEQFF	TGTGCCAGTAGTATGGACGGGAGTTCCTACAATGAGCAGTTCTTC
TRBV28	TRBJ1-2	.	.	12	CASSFDTYGYTF	TGTGCCAGCAGTTTTGACACCTATGGCTACACCTTC
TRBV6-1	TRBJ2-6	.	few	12	CYAQSRANVLTF	TGCTATGCACAAAGTCGGGCCAACGTCCTGACTTTC
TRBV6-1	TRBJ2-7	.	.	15	CASSRPPGRSYEQYF	TGTGCCAGCAGTCGCCCCCCAGGGAGGTCCTACGAGCAGTACTTC
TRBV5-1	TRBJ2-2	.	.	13	CASSLQGSGELFF	TGCGCCAGCAGCTTACAGGGTTCCGGGGAGCTGTTTTTT
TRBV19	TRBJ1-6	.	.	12	CASSMANSPLHF	TGTGCCAGTAGTATGGCCAATTCACCCCTCCACTTT
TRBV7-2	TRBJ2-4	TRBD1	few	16	CASSLRPGQAKNIQYF	TGTGCCAGCAGCTTAAGGCCGGGACAGGCCAAAAACATTCAGTACTTC
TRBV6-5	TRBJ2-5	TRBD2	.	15	CASSSTAGRGETQYF	TGTGCCAGCAGTTCGACAGCGGGGCGGGGAGAGACCCAGTACTTC
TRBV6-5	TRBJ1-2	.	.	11	CATLYRNGYTF	TGTGCCACCTTGTACAGGAATGGCTACACCTTC
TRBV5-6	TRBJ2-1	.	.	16	CASSYDPGSPSNEQFF	TGTGCCAGCAGCTATGATCCGGGATCTCCATCCAATGAGCAGTTCTTC
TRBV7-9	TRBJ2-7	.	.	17	CASSLGGTLLPSYEQYF	TGTGCCAGCAGCTTAGGAGGGACACTCTTGCCCTCCTACGAGCAGTACTTC
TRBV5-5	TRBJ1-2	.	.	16	CASSLAGGALNYGYTF	TGTGCCAGCAGCTTGGCCGGGGGGGCGTTGAACTATGGCTACACCTTC
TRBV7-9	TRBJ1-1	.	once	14	CASSFITGAAEAFF	TGTGCCAGCAGCTTTATAACGGGGGCCGCTGAAGCTTTCTTT